This T cell receptor (beta chain) was retrieved from a study of CXCR3-negative and CXCR3-positive naive CD8 T cells. This CDR3 is built from 15 residues. Germline-derived CDR1 and CDR2 are ENHRY and SYGVKD. All TRB cDNA libraries came from 5' RACE performed with UMI labels. One entry per CDR3 protein, without DNA, is what TCRdb gives after re-calling the 5' RACE reads. The listing records 100,000 to 150,000 distinct CDR3 sequences. The source is a human donor in good health. Some clones in this sample may be carry-over from other donors' samples. This chain uses TRBV10-3 with TRBJ1-2; with no DNA, the TCRdb D assignment of TRBD1 cannot be verified. What was sequenced was naive CXCR3- CD8+ T cells from blood. As to subset: CD45RO-CCR7+CD27+CD95- naive CD8+ T cells lacking CXCR3 (TNR3-). The CDR3 here is CAISDLSREVHGYTF.